Below are 30 T cell receptor beta chains sequenced from a single sample in a study of T cells in Graves' hyperthyroidism and ophthalmopathy. From RNA transcripts, TCR beta CDR3 regions were amplified. The TCR CDR3 first-round RT-PCR relied on the HTBI primer set. MiXCR was run by TCRdb on the multiplex PCR reads, yielding one entry per CDR3 protein. This table holds more than 300,000 distinct CDR3 sequences, less than 15% found once. Source material: blood. These receptors were obtained from a woman aged 18-29 years with Graves' hyperthyroidism.

V usage is TRBV7-9 and J usage is TRBJ2-1, with a weak D call TRBD2 (6 bases). The CDR3 consists of 19 residues. Deletions cut 5 bases from V and 0 bases from J, with 23 bases between. Per germline, CDR1 SEHNR and CDR2 FQNEAQ (reference sequence). For the CDR3, the DNA is TGTGCCAGCAGCCCAGACCCGGCGGGGATAGCTGCCTCCTACAATGAGCAGTTCTTC. Encoded protein: CASSPDPAGIAASYNEQFF.

The chain joins TRBV15 to TRBJ1-4; 9 nucleotides align to TRBD1. The V gene end was trimmed by 6 bases and the J gene end by 0 bases; junction bases not matched to a gene: 11. The CDR3 length is 18 residues. The V gene's germline CDR1 is LNHNV and CDR2 YYDKDF (reference sequence). This chain's CDR3 is CATRTGQGGRATNEKLFF. DNA of the CDR3: TGTGCCACCAGGACGGGACAGGGAGGACGAGCAACTAATGAAAAACTGTTTTTT.

This clonotype showed up many times. The rearrangement uses TRBV18 and TRBJ1-2; 8 bases match TRBD1. After removal of 3 bases from V and 2 bases from J, the junction contained 5 bases not matched to a gene. The CDR3 has 15 residues. Germline V gene sequence: CDR1 KGHSH, CDR2 LQKENI. DNA for the CDR3: TGTGCCAGCTCACCGGGGACAGGCGAAAACTATGGCTACACCTTC. It yields the protein CASSPGTGENYGYTF. The full variable domain, rest sourced from reference TRBV18 and TRBJ1-2, is NAGVMQNPRHLVRRRGQEARLRCSPMKGHSHVYWYRQLPEEGLKFMVYLQKENIIDESGMPKERFSAEFPKEGPSILRIQQVVRGDSAAYFCASSPGTGENYGYTFGSGTRLTVV.

This clonotype was seen repeatedly, ten times or more. The chain links TRBV14 to TRBJ2-5; D remains ambiguous. Per germline, CDR1 SGHDN and CDR2 FVKESK. Deletions cut 1 base from V and 5 bases from J, with 5 bases between. The CDR3 length is 12 residues. DNA of the CDR3: TGTGCCAGCAGCCAAGTCCGTGAGACCCAGTACTTC. Protein: CASSQVRETQYF.

The chain has TRBV24-1 and TRBJ2-1, with TRBD1 identical over 11 bases. V trimming: 4 bases; J trimming: 7 bases; junction bases outside the gene matches: 8. The germline gives CDR1 KGHDR, CDR2 SFDVKD. The CDR3 length is 16 residues. As DNA, the CDR3 is TGTGCCACCAGTGACCCCGGACAGGGGGCAGATAATGAGCAGTTCTTC. Translation: CATSDPGQGADNEQFF.

This clonotype was counted only a few times. CDR3 DNA sequence: TGCAGCGTTCGTGTGAACCCGAACACCGGGGAGCTGTTTTTT. Protein: CSVRVNPNTGELFF. The chain combines TRBV29-1 with TRBJ2-2; D is uncertain. This CDR3 is built from 14 residues. V lost 5 bases to trimming and J lost 0 bases, with 10 bases between them. The germline gives CDR1 SQVTM, CDR2 ANQGSEA.

The J gene is TRBJ2-7, the V gene TRBV3-1, with a possible D match to TRBD2 (6 bases). The V end lost 0 bases, the J end lost 2 bases, and 14 bases lay between the germline ends. The CDR3 sequence is 16 residues long. Germline loops: CDR1 LGHDT, CDR2 YNNKEL (reference sequence). CDR3 protein: CASSQDLGTPTYEQYF. The CDR3 nucleotides are TGTGCCAGCAGCCAAGACCTAGGGACTCCCACCTACGAGCAGTACTTC.

This clonotype has at least ten counts. Here the CDR3 DNA reads TGTGCCAGCAGTTTATCGTTAGGGAACTACGAGCAGTACTTC. Residues: CASSLSLGNYEQYF. This chain uses TRBV27 with TRBJ2-7; D not certain. V was cut by 0 bases and J by 3 bases, with 9 bases left in between. The CDR3 spans 14 residues. Germline V gene lookup returns CDR1 MNHEY and CDR2 SMNVEV (reference sequence).

This clonotype was counted many times. This chain uses TRBV20-1 with TRBJ2-2, with 9 positions matching TRBD2. Losses at the gene ends were 0 bases for V and 5 bases for J; bases not matched to a gene: 13. Germline CDR1 DFQATT, CDR2 SNEGSKA (reference sequence). The CDR3 totals 18 residues. CDR3 sequence (DNA): TGCAGTGCTAGAGAGAGTAGCGGGGGCCTCCATTATACCGGGGAGCTGTTTTTT. It yields the protein CSARESSGGLHYTGELFF.

This clonotype occurred many times. Written as DNA, the CDR3 is TGTGCCAGTGGGCGGGGCGGGGACTACAATGAGCAGTTCTTC. Protein sequence: CASGRGGDYNEQFF. The V call is TRBV7-3, the J call TRBJ2-1; a weak D match, TRBD2 (6 bases). CDR1 SGHTA and CDR2 FQGTGA come from the germline V gene. V lost 9 bases and J 3 bases, leaving 15 bases between the germline ends. This CDR3 spans 14 amino acids.

This clonotype was seen many times. The chain employs TRBV6-1 and TRBJ1-2; no definite D call. The CDR3 is 12 amino acids. CDR1 MNHNS and CDR2 SASEGT come from the germline V gene. V lost 4 bases and J lost 8, with 11 bases in between. This CDR3 reads CASSGYSLGYTF. DNA for the CDR3: TGTGCCAGCAGTGGGTACAGCCTAGGCTACACCTTC.

At least ten counts were recorded for this clonotype. The chain recombines TRBV18 with TRBJ1-3; TRBD1 might be the D (5 bases). Between the trimmed V and J ends, which lost 4 bases and 0 bases, there was a span of 13 bases. Germline V gives CDR1 KGHSH, CDR2 LQKENI. This CDR3 has 16 residues. Written as DNA, the CDR3 is TGTGCCAGCTCACTATCGGGACGGAACTCTGGAAACACCATATATTTT. Residues: CASSLSGRNSGNTIYF.

There are many counts of this clonotype. The rearrangement joins TRBV7-2 to TRBJ2-3, with D unresolved. Germline loops: CDR1 SGHTA, CDR2 FQGNSA. CDR3 length equals 15 residues. V lost 1 base to trimming and J lost 3 bases, with 11 bases between them. This CDR3 reads CASSLGYFRTDTQYF. The CDR3 DNA sequence: TGTGCCAGCAGCTTAGGCTATTTCCGGACAGATACGCAGTATTTT. The whole variable domain, remainder taken from reference TRBV7-2 and TRBJ2-3, is GAGVSQSPSNKVTEKGKDVELRCDPISGHTALYWYRQSLGQGLEFLIYFQGNSAPDKSGLPSDRFSAERTGGSVSTLTIQRTQQEDSAVYLCASSLGYFRTDTQYFGPGTRLTVL.

In its sample, this clonotype was seen many times. This sequence joins TRBV28 and TRBJ2-7, with D perhaps TRBD2 (6 bases). This CDR3 has 14 residues. In germline, CDR1 is MDHEN, CDR2 SYDVKM. Trimming shortened V by 5 bases and J by 12 bases, and 23 bases separated the two germline ends. In nucleotides, the CDR3 is TGTGCCAGCAGTGGGGGGTTACGTACTCGTCGGCTGTACTTC. This translates into CASSGGLRTRRLYF.

In its sample, this clonotype was seen many times. The rearrangement uses TRBV28 and TRBJ1-6; TRBD1 aligns across 7 bases. Trimming at V came to 6 bases and at J to 5 bases, leaving 4 bases not matched to a gene. This CDR3 spans 14 amino acids. Germline V gene data show CDR1 as MDHEN and CDR2 as SYDVKM. The CDR3 DNA reads TGTGCCAGCAGGCCACAGGGGAATAATTCACCCCTCCACTTT. Protein sequence: CASRPQGNNSPLHF.

The V gene is TRBV5-1, the J gene TRBJ2-7; perhaps TRBD2 as D (5 bases). Germline CDR1 SGHRS, CDR2 YFSETQ. There are 14 residues in the CDR3. V dropped 0 bases and J dropped 2 bases, with 9 bases sitting between them. CDR3 residues: CASSLAGNAYEQYF. CDR3 DNA: TGCGCCAGCAGCTTGGCCGGGAATGCCTACGAGCAGTACTTC.

This clonotype has a count of ten or more. The genes are TRBV10-3 and TRBJ1-1; D may be TRBD1 (5 bases). The ends were cut back, 6 bases at V and 4 bases at J, with 15 bases in the middle. Germline V gene lookup returns CDR1 ENHRY and CDR2 SYGVKD. The CDR3 is 14 amino acids. CDR3: CAIRERGVRTEAFF. CDR3 bases: TGTGCCATCAGGGAGAGGGGAGTTCGCACTGAAGCTTTCTTT.

This clonotype was counted only a few times. This chain links TRBV4-1 with TRBJ1-2; the D is unclear. Germline V gives CDR1 MGHRA, CDR2 YSYEKL. The CDR3 spans 14 residues. V dropped 0 bases and J dropped 6 bases, with 11 bases sitting between them. CDR3 residues: CASSQEAAGDGYTF. CDR3 nucleotide sequence: TGCGCCAGCAGCCAAGAAGCCGCCGGGGATGGCTACACCTTC.

In its sample, this clonotype was seen many times. CDR3 nucleotide sequence: TGTGCCAGCAGTTACACCTTGACAGGGAACACTGAAGCTTTCTTT. Translation gives CASSYTLTGNTEAFF. The V gene is TRBV6-6, the J gene TRBJ1-1; possible D gene TRBD1, 6 bases. The germline V and J ends were trimmed by 2 bases and 1 base, with 11 bases remaining between them. The CDR3 contains 15 residues. Germline V gene data show CDR1 as MNHNY and CDR2 as SVGAGI (reference sequence).

This clonotype has a count of ten or more. The chain joins TRBV12-3 or TRBV12-4 to TRBJ1-4, with D perhaps TRBD1 (5 bases). Trimming removed 2 bases at V and 8 bases at J, with 9 bases between. The CDR3 has 13 amino acids. The CDR3 DNA sequence: TGTGCCAGCAGTTTAACGGGGGGGGAAAAACTGTTTTTT. It specifies CASSLTGGEKLFF.

The chain carries TRBV2 and TRBJ2-2; perhaps TRBD1 as D (5 bases). The CDR3 runs 15 residues. Trimming cost V 10 bases and J 4 bases, with 19 bases left between them. CDR1 and CDR2 (germline): SNHLY, FYNNEI. In DNA form, the CDR3 reads TGTGCCATCCCGTGGGGAAGGGGAAGCACCGGGGAGCTGTTTTTT. Protein product: CAIPWGRGSTGELFF.

This clonotype was observed a few times. J is TRBJ2-7 and V is TRBV10-3; 10 nucleotides match TRBD1. In germline, CDR1 is ENHRY, CDR2 SYGVKD. V shed 7 bases, J shed 0 bases, and the junction held 6 bases outside the gene matches. The CDR3 extends over 15 amino acids. The CDR3 sequence is CAINRQGAASYEQYF. CDR3 sequence (DNA): TGTGCCATCAATCGACAGGGGGCAGCCTCCTACGAGCAGTACTTC.

This clonotype was seen many times. The chain joins TRBV11-1 to TRBJ2-7; D is uncertain. Trimming took off 6 bases at V and 0 bases at J, with 12 bases between the two ends. This CDR3 has 14 amino acids. From germline, CDR1 is SGHAT and CDR2 FQDESV (reference sequence). This CDR3 is CASSLGSYSYEQYF. The CDR3 nucleotides are TGTGCCAGCAGTCTGGGATCTTACTCCTACGAGCAGTACTTC.

This clonotype was seen many times. The chain is built from TRBV18 and TRBJ1-5; D is ambiguous. Germline V gives CDR1 KGHSH, CDR2 LQKENI. V gave up 8 bases and J gave up 6 bases, with 20 bases separating them. This CDR3 spans 15 amino acids. CDR3 region: CASPYTPRELQPQHF. CDR3 DNA sequence: TGTGCCAGCCCATACACCCCTAGGGAACTTCAGCCCCAGCATTTT.

This clonotype appeared many times. V is TRBV2 and J is TRBJ2-5, with a possible D match to TRBD1 (5 bases). Between the trimmed V and J ends, which lost 1 base and 1 base, there was a span of 10 bases. CDR3 size: 15 residues. Per germline, CDR1 SNHLY and CDR2 FYNNEI. CDR3 coding DNA: TGTGCCAGCAGTGAAGGAGCGACAGCCCAAGAGACCCAGTACTTC. Amino acids: CASSEGATAQETQYF.

The table lists this clonotype with many counts. This chain links TRBV2 with TRBJ1-5, with 8 bases identical to TRBD1. J was trimmed by 1 base and V by 6 bases; bases with no gene match: 5. The CDR3 has 15 residues. The germline CDR1 and CDR2 sequences are SNHLY and FYNNEI. The CDR3 protein is CASRRTGTSNQPQHF. DNA for the CDR3: TGTGCCAGCAGACGGACAGGGACGAGCAATCAGCCCCAGCATTTT.

In DNA, the CDR3 is TGTGCCAGCTCACTGACTCCCGGGACAGACTATGGCTACACCTTC. Encoded protein: CASSLTPGTDYGYTF. The chain links TRBV18 to TRBJ1-2; 7 positions match TRBD1. The CDR3 contains 15 residues. Germline V gives CDR1 KGHSH, CDR2 LQKENI. J was trimmed by 3 bases and V by 4 bases; bases with no gene match: 8. The variable domain in full, completed from reference TRBV18 and TRBJ1-2, reads NAGVMQNPRHLVRRRGQEARLRCSPMKGHSHVYWYRQLPEEGLKFMVYLQKENIIDESGMPKERFSAEFPKEGPSILRIQQVVRGDSAAYFCASSLTPGTDYGYTFGSGTRLTVV.

This clonotype was observed many times. V and J are TRBV18 and TRBJ1-1; 7 bases agree with TRBD1. V lost 4 bases to trimming and J lost 6 bases; unmatched junction nucleotides: 11. This CDR3 region has 15 residues. Germline CDR1 and CDR2: KGHSH and LQKENI. The CDR3 DNA follows: TGTGCCAGCTCACGTTGGCAGGGGGTATGGTCTGAAGCTTTCTTT. It encodes CASSRWQGVWSEAFF.

This clonotype was seen more than once but under ten times. A much more abundant neighbour one base away suggests this may be a read error. The V gene is TRBV29-1, the J gene TRBJ2-5; TRBD1 matches 10 bases. The CDR3 runs to 14 residues. Germline lookup yields CDR1 SQVTM and CDR2 ANQGSEA. The CDR3 sequence is CSVSTGTGAETQHF. The CDR3 bases are TGCAGCGTGAGCACCGGGACAGGGGCCGAGACCCAGCACTTC.

This clonotype was seen repeatedly, ten times or more. The chain combines TRBV11-2 with TRBJ2-3; TRBD2 might be the D (6 bases). CDR1 and CDR2 from the germline V gene are SGHAT and FQNNGV. Trimming shortened V by 6 bases and J by 10 bases, and 26 bases separated the two germline ends. The CDR3 has 16 residues. In DNA, the CDR3 is TGTGCCAGCAGTATAGTCACGGGGACTCGAATGGTGGCGCAGTATTTT. Protein: CASSIVTGTRMVAQYF.